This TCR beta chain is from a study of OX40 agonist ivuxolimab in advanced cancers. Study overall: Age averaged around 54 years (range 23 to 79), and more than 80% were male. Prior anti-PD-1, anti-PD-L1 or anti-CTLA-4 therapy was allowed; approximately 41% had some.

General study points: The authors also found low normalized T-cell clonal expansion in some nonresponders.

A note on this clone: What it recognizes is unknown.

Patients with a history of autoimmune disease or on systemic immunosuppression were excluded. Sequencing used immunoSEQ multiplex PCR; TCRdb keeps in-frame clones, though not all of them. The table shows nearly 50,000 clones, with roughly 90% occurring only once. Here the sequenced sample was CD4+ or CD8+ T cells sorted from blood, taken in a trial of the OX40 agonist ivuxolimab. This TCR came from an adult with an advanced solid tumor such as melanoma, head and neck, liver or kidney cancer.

The CDR3 sequence is CASSLGSGSTDTQYF. CDR3 nucleotides: TGCGCCAGCAGCTTGGGTAGCGGGAGCACAGATACGCAGTATTTT. The V gene is TRBV5-1, the J gene TRBJ2-3, with 7 bases aligning to TRBD2. The CDR3 covers 15 residues. Germline CDR1 SGHRS, CDR2 YFSETQ. J gave up 0 bases and V 0 bases, and 1 base lay outside the gene matches. The full variable domain, with the rest looked up from reference TRBV5-1 and TRBJ2-3, is KAGVTQTPRYLIKTRGQQVTLSCSPISGHRSVSWYQQTPGQGLQFLFEYFSETQRNKGNFPGRFSGRQFSNSRSEMNVSTLELGDSALYLCASSLGSGSTDTQYFGPGTRLTVL.